Each of the 27 T cell receptor beta chains below was sequenced from the same sample in a study of blood T cell repertoires in COVID-19. The repertoire was sequenced with immunoSEQ multiplex PCR; TCRdb's copy has only in-frame clones and lacks some. This table holds about 250,000 clones, just over 85% found once. The specimen was PBMCs or T cells enriched from blood (not recorded which). The receptors shown here come from a man aged 35 to 55 who had recovered from COVID-19.

This chain connects TRBV18 to TRBJ2-5; TRBD2 aligns across 8 bases. Germline lookup yields CDR1 KGHSH and CDR2 LQKENI. The V segment lost 2 bases and the J segment 3 bases; nucleotides outside the gene matches: 14. The CDR3 contains 18 residues. CDR3 sequence reads: CASSPGATSGGSKETQYF. The CDR3, as DNA: TGTGCCAGCTCACCAGGGGCTACCAGCGGGGGCTCGAAAGAGACCCAGTACTTC.

This clone was seen a single time. This sequence joins TRBV7-9 and TRBJ2-7, with TRBD1 matching over 9 bases. This CDR3 region has 14 residues. Germline CDR1 reads SEHNR; CDR2 reads FQNEAQ (reference sequence). J lost 3 bases, V lost 5 bases, and 5 bases had no gene match. The CDR3 reads CASSLTGGGYEQYF. The CDR3 nucleotides read TGTGCCAGCAGCCTAACAGGGGGCGGCTACGAGCAGTACTTC.

The rearrangement links TRBV7-2 to TRBJ2-5; weak D call: TRBD1 (5 bases). V was shortened by 5 bases and J by 5 bases, with 15 bases between the two germline ends. CDR1 is SGHTA, CDR2 FQGNSA, per germline. The CDR3 has 14 residues. Here the CDR3 reads CASSTTRKGETQYF. The CDR3 bases are TGTGCCAGCAGCACGACGCGAAAGGGGGAGACCCAGTACTTC.

V gene TRBV3-1 (or the pseudogene TRBV3-2) combines with J gene TRBJ2-7; TRBD2 matches at 8 bases. J lost 3 bases, V lost 8 bases, and 6 bases had no gene match. Germline V gives CDR1 LGHDT, CDR2 YNNKEL (reference sequence). The CDR3 extends over 13 amino acids. In DNA form, the CDR3 reads TGTGCCAGCGTACGGGAGGGCGACTACGAGCAGTACTTC. It specifies CASVREGDYEQYF.

This chain links TRBV5-1 with TRBJ2-7; the D is unclear. V lost 0 bases and J 9 bases, leaving 10 bases between the germline ends. Germline CDR1 SGHRS, CDR2 YFSETQ. The CDR3 length is 12 residues. The CDR3 sequence: CASSLAASVQYF. The CDR3 DNA reads as TGCGCCAGCAGCTTGGCCGCGTCTGTGCAGTACTTC.

The rearrangement joins TRBV19 to TRBJ2-1; the match to TRBD1 covers 10 bases. The germline V gene has CDR1 LNHDA and CDR2 SQIVND (reference sequence). The length of the CDR3 is 13 residues. V lost 6 bases and J lost 6; bases outside the gene matches: 2. CDR3 loop: CASRGQGSNEQFF. In nucleotides, the CDR3 is TGTGCCAGTAGGGGACAGGGGTCCAATGAGCAGTTCTTC. Variable domain in full (rest from reference TRBV19 and TRBJ2-1): DGGITQSPKYLFRKEGQNVTLSCEQNLNHDAMYWYRQDPGQGLRLIYYSQIVNDFQKGDIAEGYSVSREKKESFPLTVTSAQKNPTAFYLCASRGQGSNEQFFGPGTRLTVL.

This rearrangement joins TRBV3-1 (or the pseudogene TRBV3-2) to TRBJ2-5; a weak D match, TRBD2 (5 bases). The CDR3 sequence is 18 residues long. Trimming left V 1 base short and J 0 bases short, with 18 bases between. The germline V gene encodes CDR1 LGHDT and CDR2 YNNKEL (reference sequence). The CDR3, as DNA: TGTGCCAGCAGCCAAGTGTTGGTGCCGGACTCTGACCAAGAGACCCAGTACTTC. Its translation is CASSQVLVPDSDQETQYF.

The chain links TRBV18 to TRBJ1-1; 7 nucleotides match TRBD1. Unmatched junction bases numbered 7, after V lost 4 bases and J lost 2 bases. CDR1 and CDR2 from the germline V gene are KGHSH and LQKENI. The CDR3 spans 15 residues. CDR3 loop: CASSQDGQANTEAFF. CDR3 sequence (DNA): TGTGCCAGCTCACAGGACGGACAGGCAAACACTGAAGCTTTCTTT.

The chain couples TRBV3-1 (or the pseudogene TRBV3-2) to TRBJ2-3, with D hard to call. Germline CDR1 and CDR2: LGHDT and YNNKEL (reference sequence). V was cut by 1 base and J by 0 bases, with 5 bases left in between. CDR3 size: 14 residues. The CDR3: CASSQGSSTDTQYF. The CDR3 DNA reads as TGTGCCAGCAGCCAAGGTTCTAGCACAGATACGCAGTATTTT.

This clone has a single count. V and J are TRBV30 and TRBJ1-6, with D hard to call. The CDR3 totals 13 residues. CDR1 and CDR2 from the germline V gene are GTSNPN and SVGIG (reference sequence). Trimming removed 1 base at V and 7 bases at J, with 8 bases between. The CDR3 DNA sequence: TGTGCCTGGAGTGGAGGGCTAAATTCACCCCTCCACTTT. Translation: CAWSGGLNSPLHF.

The J gene is TRBJ1-4, the V gene TRBV12-3 or TRBV12-4; tentatively, D is TRBD1 (5 bases). V was cut by 3 bases and J by 10 bases, with 12 bases left in between. The CDR3 runs 13 residues. CDR3 in DNA: TGTGCCAGCAGTTTGGGGAGGGGTGGAAAACTGTTTTTT. Protein product: CASSLGRGGKLFF.

The chain recombines TRBV14 with TRBJ1-5; D remains unclear. With 0 bases removed from V and 7 bases from J, the gap between germline ends came to 4 bases. The CDR3 consists of 12 residues. Germline V gene data show CDR1 as SGHDN and CDR2 as FVKESK. In DNA form, the CDR3 reads TGTGCCAGCAGCCAAGATCGGCAGCCCCAGCATTTT. This encodes CASSQDRQPQHF. Full variable domain (rest looked up from reference TRBV14 and TRBJ1-5): EAGVTQFPSHSVIEKGQTVTLRCDPISGHDNLYWYRRVMGKEIKFLLHFVKESKQDESGMPNNRFLAERTGGTYSTLKVQPAELEDSGVYFCASSQDRQPQHFGDGTRLSIL.

This clone occurred a few times. V and J are TRBV7-6 and TRBJ1-2; weak D call: TRBD1 (5 bases). The CDR3 is made up of 12 amino acids. Germline V gene lookup returns CDR1 SGHVS and CDR2 FNYEAQ. Trimming took off 8 bases at V and 8 bases at J, with 15 bases between the two ends. CDR3 coding DNA: TGTGCCAGCTCACCGGGGGTAGGAGGCTACACCTTC. This codes for CASSPGVGGYTF. The whole variable domain, filled in from reference TRBV7-6 and TRBJ1-2, reads GAGVSQSPRYKVTKRGQDVALRCDPISGHVSLYWYRQALGQGPEFLTYFNYEAQQDKSGLPNDRFSAERPEGSISTLTIQRTEQRDSAMYRCASSPGVGGYTFGSGTRLTVV.

This clone was observed once. The chain is built from TRBV5-1 and TRBJ2-5, with 15 bases lining up with TRBD2. The V gene end was trimmed by 4 bases and the J gene end by 2 bases; junction bases not matched to a gene: 6. The CDR3 consists of 17 residues. Germline V CDR1 and CDR2: SGHRS, YFSETQ. The CDR3 DNA follows: TGCGCCAGCAGCGACGGGACTAGCGGGGGGAGGCAAGAGACCCAGTACTTC. Translation gives CASSDGTSGGRQETQYF.

The chain employs TRBV5-4 and TRBJ2-5, with a tentative D call TRBD2 (5 bases). CDR1 and CDR2 from the germline V gene are SGHNT and YYREEE (reference sequence). The CDR3 runs to 15 residues. Between the trimmed V and J ends, which lost 0 bases and 1 base, there was a span of 10 bases. The CDR3 DNA follows: TGTGCCAGCAGCTTGGTTTGGGGAGCCCAAGAGACCCAGTACTTC. This codes for CASSLVWGAQETQYF.

J is TRBJ2-5 and V is TRBV5-1; 11 nucleotides align to TRBD1. CDR1 is SGHRS, CDR2 YFSETQ, per germline. V lost 3 bases, J lost 5 bases, and 6 bases stayed unmatched. There are 15 residues in the CDR3. This CDR3 reads CASSWGDRGFETQYF. Here the CDR3 DNA reads TGCGCCAGCAGCTGGGGGGACAGGGGGTTTGAGACCCAGTACTTC. Full variable domain (remainder filled in from reference TRBV5-1 and TRBJ2-5): KAGVTQTPRYLIKTRGQQVTLSCSPISGHRSVSWYQQTPGQGLQFLFEYFSETQRNKGNFPGRFSGRQFSNSRSEMNVSTLELGDSALYLCASSWGDRGFETQYFGPGTRLLVL.

This clone appeared once. The chain recombines TRBV15 with TRBJ2-7; TRBD1 is a possible D gene (7 bases). V lost 5 bases and J lost 5, with 19 bases in between. Per the germline V gene, CDR1 is LNHNV and CDR2 is YYDKDF (reference sequence). This CDR3 comprises 15 residues. In DNA, the CDR3 is TGTGCCACCAGCCGCGAGGCCACAGGGGAGGACGAGCAGTACTTC. This encodes CATSREATGEDEQYF.

The chain carries TRBV5-4 and TRBJ1-2, with TRBD1 matching 8 bases. The CDR3 contains 16 residues. The V and J ends lost 0 bases and 1 base, in that order; junction bases with no gene match: 5. Germline V CDR1 and CDR2: SGHNT, YYREEE (reference sequence). CDR3 sequence reads: CASSLGGTGFNYGYTF. The CDR3 nucleotides read TGTGCCAGCAGCTTGGGAGGGACAGGATTTAACTATGGCTACACCTTC.

DNA for the CDR3: TGTGCCAGCAGTCCCCTTCAGGGGGGCGCGGCTTTCTTT. This codes for CASSPLQGGAAFF. The V and J genes are TRBV27 and TRBJ1-1, with TRBD1 matching over 7 bases. Germline CDR1 is MNHEY and CDR2 is SMNVEV (reference sequence). The V and J ends lost 5 bases and 11 bases, in that order; junction bases with no gene match: 11. The CDR3 runs 13 residues.

J is TRBJ2-5 and V is TRBV12-3 or TRBV12-4; D gene uncertain. With 3 bases removed from V and 0 bases from J, the gap between germline ends came to 5 bases. There are 13 residues in the CDR3. For the CDR3, the DNA is TGTGCCAGCAGTTTCAGGAACCAAGAGACCCAGTACTTC. This encodes CASSFRNQETQYF.

This chain joins TRBV30 and TRBJ1-2; D gene unclear. The CDR3 consists of 12 residues. Deletions cut 3 bases from V and 3 bases from J, with 8 bases between. Per germline, CDR1 GTSNPN and CDR2 SVGIG (reference sequence). The CDR3 nucleotides read TGTGCCTGGAGCCGGGTTTACTATGGCTACACCTTC. This sequence encodes CAWSRVYYGYTF.

This clone has just one count. V usage is TRBV7-8 and J usage is TRBJ2-7; the D gene is possibly TRBD2 (6 bases). Germline V gene sequence: CDR1 SGHVS, CDR2 FQNEAQ. Trimming took off 5 bases at V and 3 bases at J, with 14 bases between the two ends. The CDR3 extends over 14 amino acids. The CDR3 region is CASSVEVGGYEQYF. Here the CDR3 DNA reads TGTGCCAGCAGCGTCGAAGTGGGGGGCTACGAGCAGTACTTC.

The chain joins TRBV2 to TRBJ2-7; the D gene is possibly TRBD2 (6 bases). In germline, CDR1 is SNHLY, CDR2 FYNNEI. The germline V and J ends were trimmed by 6 bases and 1 base, with 13 bases remaining between them. The CDR3 is made up of 14 amino acids. CDR3 in amino acids: CASSGTPPSYEQYF. DNA for the CDR3: TGTGCCAGCAGCGGGACTCCACCTTCCTACGAGCAGTACTTC. Full variable domain (remainder filled in from reference TRBV2 and TRBJ2-7): EPEVTQTPSHQVTQMGQEVILRCVPISNHLYFYWYRQILGQKVEFLVSFYNNEISEKSEIFDDQFSVERPDGSNFTLKIRSTKLEDSAMYFCASSGTPPSYEQYFGPGTRLTVT.

The chain links TRBV6-2 or TRBV6-3 to TRBJ1-2; 8 bases map to TRBD1. The germline V gene encodes CDR1 MNHEY and CDR2 SVGEGT. The CDR3 totals 17 residues. The ends lost 5 bases at V and 4 bases at J; junction bases unmatched: 15. The CDR3 DNA reads as TGTGCCAGCAGTAAGCCGACAGGGGCGAGGGAACTCTATGGCTACACCTTC. This codes for CASSKPTGARELYGYTF.

V gene TRBV9 combines with J gene TRBJ1-5; D unresolved. V lost 0 bases and J 3 bases, leaving 7 bases between the germline ends. This CDR3 comprises 14 residues. Germline-derived CDR1 and CDR2 are SGDLS and YYNGEE. In DNA form, the CDR3 reads TGTGCCAGCAGCGTAGGGACTAACAATCAGCCCCAGCATTTT. Residues: CASSVGTNNQPQHF.

As concerns this clone: A read error is possible here, since a much larger clone lies one base away. The gene calls are TRBV7-9 and TRBJ1-1; 7 bases line up with TRBD1. The CDR3 spans 13 residues. Germline V gives CDR1 SEHNR, CDR2 FQNEAQ (reference sequence). The junction had 1 base not matched to a gene; V was cut back by 5 bases and J by 1 base. CDR3 nucleotides: TGTGCCAGCAGCCGGACAGGGAACACTGAAGCTTTCTTT. This translates into CASSRTGNTEAFF.

This chain joins TRBV9 and TRBJ2-5, with D perhaps matching TRBD1 (6 bases). The CDR3 extends over 14 amino acids. Germline CDR1 SGDLS, CDR2 YYNGEE. Trimming removed 0 bases at V and 5 bases at J, with 11 bases between. The CDR3 region has the DNA TGTGCCAGCAGCGTAGGGGACATTTACGAGACCCAGTACTTC. Its translation is CASSVGDIYETQYF.